These 23 T cell receptor beta chains share one sample of origin, sequenced in a study of blood T cell repertoires in COVID-19. The method was immunoSEQ multiplex PCR; TCRdb's version includes in-frame clones alone and lacks a portion of them. This table has about 410,000 clones, 90% appearing once. The source material was PBMCs or T cells enriched from blood (not recorded which). The source is a young man who had recovered from COVID-19.

The rearrangement joins TRBV7-8 to TRBJ2-1; D may be TRBD2 (6 bases). The CDR3 runs to 15 residues. The germline CDR1 and CDR2 sequences are SGHVS and FQNEAQ. The V end lost 2 bases, the J end lost 3 bases, and 11 bases lay between the germline ends. The CDR3 here is CASSLLSGVYNEQFF. The CDR3 DNA reads as TGTGCCAGCAGCTTACTATCGGGGGTCTACAATGAGCAGTTCTTC.

The V and J genes are TRBV28 and TRBJ1-2; D unclear. Germline assignment: CDR1 MDHEN and CDR2 SYDVKM. The V gene lost 5 bases and the J gene lost 10 bases, with 23 bases spanning the gap. The CDR3 spans 15 residues. CDR3 in amino acids: CASSTPGGPSNAYTF. The CDR3 region has the DNA TGTGCCAGCAGTACCCCGGGAGGGCCAAGCAACGCCTACACCTTC.

The V and J genes are TRBV6-5 and TRBJ2-1; 10 positions agree with TRBD2. With V trimmed by 0 bases and J by 4 bases, 3 bases remained unmatched. Germline CDR1 reads MNHEY; CDR2 reads SVGAGI. The CDR3 has 16 residues. CDR3 loop: CASSYSEAGGYNEQFF. CDR3 nucleotide sequence: TGTGCCAGCAGTTACTCGGAAGCGGGAGGGTACAATGAGCAGTTCTTC.

The chain combines TRBV5-6 with TRBJ1-5; tentatively, D is TRBD1 (6 bases). The V end was cut by 4 bases, the J end by 2 bases, with 13 bases between. This CDR3 contains 15 residues. Germline-derived CDR1 and CDR2 are SGHDT and YYEEEE. The CDR3 DNA reads TGTGCCAGCAGCCTAAGGGGGAGCGGCAATCAGCCCCAGCATTTT. It specifies CASSLRGSGNQPQHF.

This chain uses TRBV10-2 with TRBJ2-1, with D tentatively TRBD2 (5 bases). The CDR3 consists of 15 residues. Trimming cost V 2 bases and J 4 bases, with 12 bases left between them. Germline V gene sequence: CDR1 WSHSY, CDR2 SAAADI. The CDR3 region has the DNA TGCGCCAGCAGTGAGACTTGGCTAGCTTACAATGAGCAGTTCTTC. Its translation is CASSETWLAYNEQFF.

The rearrangement links TRBV27 to TRBJ2-7; a weak D match, TRBD1 (5 bases). Germline CDR1 MNHEY, CDR2 SMNVEV (reference sequence). This CDR3 comprises 13 residues. With 4 bases removed from V and 6 bases from J, the gap between germline ends came to 13 bases. Here the CDR3 reads CASSWSGKGEQYF. In DNA form, the CDR3 reads TGTGCCAGCAGTTGGTCAGGGAAGGGCGAGCAGTACTTC.

The genes are TRBV7-9 and TRBJ2-3, with D possibly TRBD2 on 6 matching bases. V was shortened by 1 base and J by 4 bases, with 9 bases between the two germline ends. This CDR3 comprises 14 residues. Germline V CDR1 and CDR2: SEHNR, FQNEAQ (reference sequence). As DNA, the CDR3 is TGTGCCAGCAGCTTAGGGGGGGAGGCAGATACGCAGTATTTT. Translating gives CASSLGGEADTQYF.

The chain carries TRBV5-1 and TRBJ2-7; TRBD2 is a possible D gene (6 bases). Germline V gene sequence: CDR1 SGHRS, CDR2 YFSETQ. V lost 3 bases, J lost 0 bases, and 13 bases lay in between. The CDR3 extends over 15 amino acids. CDR3 residues: CASSSVSGASYEQYF. CDR3 DNA sequence: TGCGCCAGCAGCTCCGTTAGCGGTGCCTCCTACGAGCAGTACTTC.

V gene TRBV2 combines with J gene TRBJ1-1; D not certain. V lost 7 bases to trimming and J lost 11 bases, with 17 bases between them. The germline V gene encodes CDR1 SNHLY and CDR2 FYNNEI. This CDR3 has 12 amino acids. The CDR3 spells CASIAEGIGAFF. As DNA, the CDR3 is TGTGCCAGCATTGCAGAGGGAATAGGGGCTTTCTTT.

The CDR3 coding sequence is TGCAGCGTTCTGGAGGACACAGATACGCAGTATTTT. Encoded protein: CSVLEDTDTQYF. The rearrangement links TRBV29-1 to TRBJ2-3; a possible D gene is TRBD2 (5 bases). Germline V CDR1 and CDR2: SQVTM, ANQGSEA. There are 12 residues in the CDR3. With 5 bases removed from V and 2 bases from J, the gap between germline ends came to 8 bases.

This CDR3 reads CASSLGAGGPVRETQYF. Here the CDR3 DNA reads TGCGCCAGCAGCTTGGGAGCGGGAGGGCCAGTTCGGGAGACCCAGTACTTC. The V and J genes are TRBV5-1 and TRBJ2-5; 10 nucleotides line up with TRBD2. This CDR3 region has 17 residues. J lost 5 bases, V lost 0 bases, and 10 bases had no gene match. CDR1 and CDR2 from the germline V gene are SGHRS and YFSETQ. The full variable domain, with the rest looked up from reference TRBV5-1 and TRBJ2-5, is KAGVTQTPRYLIKTRGQQVTLSCSPISGHRSVSWYQQTPGQGLQFLFEYFSETQRNKGNFPGRFSGRQFSNSRSEMNVSTLELGDSALYLCASSLGAGGPVRETQYFGPGTRLLVL.

The chain links TRBV9 to TRBJ1-2; D unresolved. Germline V gives CDR1 SGDLS, CDR2 YYNGEE. V shed 3 bases and J shed 5 bases, with 17 bases lying between them. CDR3 length: 15 amino acids. CDR3 sequence reads: CASSGGPGGGYGYTF. The CDR3 region has the DNA TGTGCCAGCAGCGGCGGGCCGGGCGGAGGGTATGGCTACACCTTC.

The J gene is TRBJ1-3, the V gene TRBV10-3; the D is unclear. The germline gives CDR1 ENHRY, CDR2 SYGVKD. This CDR3 spans 13 amino acids. V was pared by 3 bases and J by 4 bases, with 7 bases between. CDR3 sequence: CAISEYSGNTIYF. The CDR3, as DNA: TGTGCCATCAGTGAATACAGCGGAAACACCATATATTTT.

The chain combines TRBV3-1 (or the pseudogene TRBV3-2) with TRBJ1-1, with 10 bases aligning to TRBD1. CDR3 length: 13 amino acids. Germline trimming cut 4 bases from V and 12 bases from J; bases unmatched to any gene: 8. The germline V gene encodes CDR1 LGHDT and CDR2 YNNKEL (reference sequence). Written as DNA, the CDR3 is TGTGCCAGCAGCCCCTGGGACAGGGGTGGGTCTTTCTTT. Encoded protein: CASSPWDRGGSFF.

The rearrangement joins TRBV25-1 to TRBJ1-1; D ambiguous. Germline V gene sequence: CDR1 MGHDK, CDR2 SYGVNS. The length of the CDR3 is 17 residues. Trimming cost V 4 bases and J 0 bases, with 18 bases left between them. CDR3 DNA: TGTGCCAGCAGTGGCCGCGGGTCTGGTAGGGTGAACACTGAAGCTTTCTTT. This sequence encodes CASSGRGSGRVNTEAFF.

The chain is built from TRBV28 and TRBJ2-7; 9 nucleotides match TRBD1. The CDR3 extends over 16 amino acids. The ends lost 4 bases at V and 6 bases at J; junction bases unmatched: 13. The V gene's germline CDR1 is MDHEN and CDR2 SYDVKM. CDR3 coding DNA: TGTGCCAGCAGTTCCACACCCCGGGACAGGGATCGCGAGCAGTACTTC. Translation: CASSSTPRDRDREQYF.

The chain carries TRBV11-2 and TRBJ2-1; TRBD1 is a possible D gene (5 bases). The germline CDR1 and CDR2 sequences are SGHAT and FQNNGV. The CDR3 extends over 14 amino acids. Trimming cost V 4 bases and J 7 bases, with 14 bases left between them. Here the CDR3 reads CASSSLTGANEQFF. Written as DNA, the CDR3 is TGTGCCAGCAGCTCACTGACTGGGGCAAATGAGCAGTTCTTC.

This clone was recorded a few times. The J gene is TRBJ1-5, the V gene TRBV15; D ambiguous. The CDR3 has 13 residues. V gave up 5 bases and J gave up 8 bases, with 13 bases separating them. Germline V gives CDR1 LNHNV, CDR2 YYDKDF (reference sequence). CDR3 coding DNA: TGTGCCACCAGCCCCACCCGGGGTAAGCCCCAGCATTTT. It encodes CATSPTRGKPQHF.

This chain connects TRBV19 to TRBJ1-3, with 11 bases that match TRBD1. The CDR3 runs to 18 residues. CDR1 and CDR2 (germline): LNHDA, SQIVND (reference sequence). V lost 6 bases to trimming and J lost 4 bases; unmatched junction nucleotides: 14. The CDR3 DNA follows: TGTGCCAGTAGCAAACCACTCGGACAGGGGGCCGCGGGAAACACCATATATTTT. It codes for CASSKPLGQGAAGNTIYF.

This chain links TRBV7-9 with TRBJ1-2; the D is unclear. V lost 5 bases, J lost 7 bases, and 17 bases lay in between. The germline V gene encodes CDR1 SEHNR and CDR2 FQNEAQ (reference sequence). The CDR3 runs 14 residues. The CDR3 protein is CASSLEHTEAGYTF. CDR3 coding DNA: TGTGCCAGCAGCCTAGAGCATACAGAAGCTGGCTACACCTTC. Full variable domain (outside the CDR3, taken from reference TRBV7-9 and TRBJ1-2): DTGVSQNPRHKITKRGQNVTFRCDPISEHNRLYWYRQTLGQGPEFLTYFQNEAQLEKSRLLSDRFSAERPKGSFSTLEIQRTEQGDSAMYLCASSLEHTEAGYTFGSGTRLTVV.

A note on this clone: A much larger clonotype is one base distant, so this may be a read error. The rearrangement links TRBV6-5 to TRBJ1-5; D unresolved. Germline V gene data show CDR1 as MNHEY and CDR2 as SVGAGI. The CDR3 sequence is 13 residues long. The V end lost 4 bases, the J end lost 1 base, and 5 bases lay between the germline ends. The CDR3 is CASSSQSNQPQHF. The CDR3 DNA is TGTGCCAGCAGTTCTCAGAGCAATCAGCCCCAGCATTTT.

The chain carries TRBV7-9 and TRBJ2-5, with 7 nucleotides matching TRBD2. The junction had 2 bases not matched to a gene; V was cut back by 8 bases and J by 2 bases. The V gene's germline CDR1 is SEHNR and CDR2 FQNEAQ (reference sequence). The CDR3 length is 12 residues. CDR3: CASGGVQETQYF. CDR3 bases: TGTGCCAGCGGGGGGGTACAAGAGACCCAGTACTTC.

This chain connects TRBV6-5 to TRBJ1-4; 9 nucleotides agree with TRBD1. V lost 7 bases to trimming and J lost 8 bases; unmatched junction nucleotides: 2. The CDR3 length is 12 residues. The germline gives CDR1 MNHEY, CDR2 SVGAGI. The CDR3 loop is CASTGQGEKLFF. The CDR3 coding sequence is TGTGCCAGCACAGGACAGGGGGAAAAACTGTTTTTT.